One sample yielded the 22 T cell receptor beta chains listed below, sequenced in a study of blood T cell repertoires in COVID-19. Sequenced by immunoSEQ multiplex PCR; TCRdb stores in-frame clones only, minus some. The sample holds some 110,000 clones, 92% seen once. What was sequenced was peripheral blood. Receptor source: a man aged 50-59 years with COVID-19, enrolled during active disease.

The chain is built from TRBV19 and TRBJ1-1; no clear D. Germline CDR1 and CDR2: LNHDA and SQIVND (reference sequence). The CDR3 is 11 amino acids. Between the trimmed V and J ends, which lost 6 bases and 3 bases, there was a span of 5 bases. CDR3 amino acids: CASSTDTEAFF. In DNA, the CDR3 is TGTGCCAGTAGCACGGACACTGAAGCTTTCTTT. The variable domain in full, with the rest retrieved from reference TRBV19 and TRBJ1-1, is DGGITQSPKYLFRKEGQNVTLSCEQNLNHDAMYWYRQDPGQGLRLIYYSQIVNDFQKGDIAEGYSVSREKKESFPLTVTSAQKNPTAFYLCASSTDTEAFFGQGTRLTVV.

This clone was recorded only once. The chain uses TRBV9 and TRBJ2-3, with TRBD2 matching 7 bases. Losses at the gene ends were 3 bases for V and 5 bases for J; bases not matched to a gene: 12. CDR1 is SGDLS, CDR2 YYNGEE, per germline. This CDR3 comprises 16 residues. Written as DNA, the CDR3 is TGTGCCAGCAGCGCGAAAAGGGCTAGCGGCCTAGATACGCAGTATTTT. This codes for CASSAKRASGLDTQYF.

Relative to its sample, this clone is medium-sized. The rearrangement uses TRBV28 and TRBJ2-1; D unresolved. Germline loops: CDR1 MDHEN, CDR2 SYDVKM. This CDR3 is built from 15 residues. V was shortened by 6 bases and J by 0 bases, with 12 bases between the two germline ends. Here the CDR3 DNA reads TGTGCCAGCAGCTATCTAGTTCCCTCCTACAATGAGCAGTTCTTC. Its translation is CASSYLVPSYNEQFF. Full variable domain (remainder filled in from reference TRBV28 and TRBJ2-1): DVKVTQSSRYLVKRTGEKVFLECVQDMDHENMFWYRQDPGLGLRLIYFSYDVKMKEKGDIPEGYSVSREKKERFSLILESASTNQTSMYLCASSYLVPSYNEQFFGPGTRLTVL.

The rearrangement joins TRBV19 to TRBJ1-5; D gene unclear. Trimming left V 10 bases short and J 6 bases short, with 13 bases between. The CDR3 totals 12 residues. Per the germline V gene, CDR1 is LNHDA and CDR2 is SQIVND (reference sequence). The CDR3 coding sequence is TGTGCCACTCAAGCGGCAGGTCAGCCCCAGCATTTT. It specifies CATQAAGQPQHF.

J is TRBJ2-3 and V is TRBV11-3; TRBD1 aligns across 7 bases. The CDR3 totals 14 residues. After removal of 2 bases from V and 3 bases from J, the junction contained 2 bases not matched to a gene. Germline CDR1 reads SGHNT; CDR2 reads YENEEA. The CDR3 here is CASSLTGVTDTQYF. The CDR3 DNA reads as TGTGCCAGCAGCTTAACAGGGGTGACAGATACGCAGTATTTT.

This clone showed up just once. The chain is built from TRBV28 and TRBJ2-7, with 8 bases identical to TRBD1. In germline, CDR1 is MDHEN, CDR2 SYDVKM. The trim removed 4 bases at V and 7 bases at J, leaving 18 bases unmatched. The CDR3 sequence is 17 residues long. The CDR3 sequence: CASSSPGQVNLLGEQYF. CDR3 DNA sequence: TGTGCCAGCAGTTCTCCGGGACAGGTGAACCTACTAGGGGAGCAGTACTTC.

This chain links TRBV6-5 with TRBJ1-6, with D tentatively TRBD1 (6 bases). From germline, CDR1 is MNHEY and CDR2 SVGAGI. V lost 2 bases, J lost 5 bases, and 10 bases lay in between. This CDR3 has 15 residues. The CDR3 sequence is CASSYRRGNNSPLHF. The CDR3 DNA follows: TGTGCCAGCAGTTACCGCAGGGGAAATAATTCACCCCTCCACTTT.

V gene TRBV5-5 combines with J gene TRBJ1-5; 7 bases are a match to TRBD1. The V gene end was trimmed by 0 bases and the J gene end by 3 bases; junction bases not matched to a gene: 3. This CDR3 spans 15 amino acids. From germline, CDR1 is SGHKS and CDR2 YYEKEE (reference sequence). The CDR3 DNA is TGTGCCAGCAGCTTGGGCAGGGGGATCAATCAGCCCCAGCATTTT. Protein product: CASSLGRGINQPQHF.

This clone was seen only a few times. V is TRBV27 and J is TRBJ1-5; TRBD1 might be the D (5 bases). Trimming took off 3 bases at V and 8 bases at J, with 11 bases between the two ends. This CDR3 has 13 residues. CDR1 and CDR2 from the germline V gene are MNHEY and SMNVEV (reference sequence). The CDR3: CASSLGGAKPQHF. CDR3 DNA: TGTGCCAGCAGTTTGGGGGGAGCTAAGCCCCAGCATTTT.

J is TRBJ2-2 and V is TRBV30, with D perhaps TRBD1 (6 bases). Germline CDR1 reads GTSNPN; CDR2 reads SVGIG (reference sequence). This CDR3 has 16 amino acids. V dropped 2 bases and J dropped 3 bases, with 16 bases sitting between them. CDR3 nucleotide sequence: TGTGCCTGGAGTTCCACTACAGGGTATGACACCGGGGAGCTGTTTTTT. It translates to CAWSSTTGYDTGELFF.

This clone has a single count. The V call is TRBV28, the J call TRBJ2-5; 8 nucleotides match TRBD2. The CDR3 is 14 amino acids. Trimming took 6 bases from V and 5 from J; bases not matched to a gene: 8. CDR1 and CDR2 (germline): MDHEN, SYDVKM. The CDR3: CASRPGLDGETQYF. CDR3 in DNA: TGTGCCAGCAGACCGGGACTAGATGGGGAGACCCAGTACTTC.

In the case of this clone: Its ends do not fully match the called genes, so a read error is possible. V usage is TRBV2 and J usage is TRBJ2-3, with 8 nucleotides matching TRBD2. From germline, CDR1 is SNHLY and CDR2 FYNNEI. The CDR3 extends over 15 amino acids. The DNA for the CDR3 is TGTGCCAGCCTTTTTTGGCGGGAGGACACAAATACGCAGTATTTT. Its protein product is CASLFWREDTNTQYF.

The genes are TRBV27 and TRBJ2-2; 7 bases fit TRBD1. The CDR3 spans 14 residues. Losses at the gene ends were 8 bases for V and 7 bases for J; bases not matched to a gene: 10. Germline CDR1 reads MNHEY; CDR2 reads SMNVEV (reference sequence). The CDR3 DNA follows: TGTGCCAGCGCCAAACAGGGGATGGGCGGGGAGCTGTTTTTT. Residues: CASAKQGMGGELFF.

The CDR3 sequence: CAWSGIGSYEQYV. In DNA, the CDR3 is TGTGCCTGGAGTGGTATCGGGAGCTACGAGCAGTACGTC. The V and J genes are TRBV30 and TRBJ2-7; possibly TRBD2 for D (6 bases). Germline CDR1 reads GTSNPN; CDR2 reads SVGIG (reference sequence). The V end was cut by 1 base, the J end by 3 bases, with 10 bases between. This CDR3 is built from 13 residues.

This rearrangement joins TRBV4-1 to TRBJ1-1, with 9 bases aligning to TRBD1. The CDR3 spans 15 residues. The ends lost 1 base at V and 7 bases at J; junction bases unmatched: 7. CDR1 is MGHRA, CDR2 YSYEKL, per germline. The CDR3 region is CASSQGTGVFGEAFF. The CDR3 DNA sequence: TGCGCCAGCAGCCAAGGGACAGGGGTATTCGGTGAAGCTTTCTTT.

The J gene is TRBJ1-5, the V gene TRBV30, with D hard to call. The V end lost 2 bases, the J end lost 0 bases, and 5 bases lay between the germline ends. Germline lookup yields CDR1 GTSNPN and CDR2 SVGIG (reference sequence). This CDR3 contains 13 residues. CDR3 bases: TGTGCCTGGAGTAGAGATAGCAATCAGCCCCAGCATTTT. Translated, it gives CAWSRDSNQPQHF.

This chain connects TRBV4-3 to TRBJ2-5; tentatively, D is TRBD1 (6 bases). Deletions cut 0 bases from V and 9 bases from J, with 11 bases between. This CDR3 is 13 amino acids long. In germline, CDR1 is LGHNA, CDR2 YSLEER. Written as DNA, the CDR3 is TGCGCCAGCAGCCAAGATGGGCAGGGGCCCCAGTACTTC. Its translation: CASSQDGQGPQYF.

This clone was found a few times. The CDR3 loop is CASSQDTGRDTEAFF. The CDR3 nucleotides are TGCGCCAGCAGCCAAGATACAGGGAGGGACACTGAAGCTTTCTTT. The J gene is TRBJ1-1, the V gene TRBV4-3; D is perhaps TRBD1 (6 bases). Trimming shortened V by 0 bases and J by 3 bases, and 11 bases separated the two germline ends. The CDR3 spans 15 residues. Germline V gene lookup returns CDR1 LGHNA and CDR2 YSLEER.

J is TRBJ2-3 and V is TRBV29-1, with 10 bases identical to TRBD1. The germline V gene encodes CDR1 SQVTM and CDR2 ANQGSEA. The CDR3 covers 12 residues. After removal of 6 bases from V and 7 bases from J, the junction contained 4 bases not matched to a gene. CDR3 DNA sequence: TGCAGCGTCCGACAGGGGGCAAATACGCAGTATTTT. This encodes CSVRQGANTQYF.

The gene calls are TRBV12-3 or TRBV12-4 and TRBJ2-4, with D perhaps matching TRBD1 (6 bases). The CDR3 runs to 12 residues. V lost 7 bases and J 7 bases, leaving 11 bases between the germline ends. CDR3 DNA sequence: TGTGCCAGCACCGTACAGGGCAACATTCAGTACTTC. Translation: CASTVQGNIQYF.

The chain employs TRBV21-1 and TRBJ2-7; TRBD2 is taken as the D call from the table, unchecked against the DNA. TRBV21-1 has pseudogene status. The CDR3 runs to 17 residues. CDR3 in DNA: TGTGCCAGCAGCAAAGCGTGCGCGGGAGGCCTGCCCTACGAGCAGTACGTC. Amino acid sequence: CASSKACAGGLPYEQYV.

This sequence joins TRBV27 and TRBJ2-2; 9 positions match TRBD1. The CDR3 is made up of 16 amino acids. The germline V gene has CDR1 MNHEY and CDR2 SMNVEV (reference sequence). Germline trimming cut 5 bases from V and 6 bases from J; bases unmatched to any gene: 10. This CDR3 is CASSPGTGLVAGELFF. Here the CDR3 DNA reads TGTGCCAGCAGTCCTGGGACAGGGTTAGTCGCCGGGGAGCTGTTTTTT.